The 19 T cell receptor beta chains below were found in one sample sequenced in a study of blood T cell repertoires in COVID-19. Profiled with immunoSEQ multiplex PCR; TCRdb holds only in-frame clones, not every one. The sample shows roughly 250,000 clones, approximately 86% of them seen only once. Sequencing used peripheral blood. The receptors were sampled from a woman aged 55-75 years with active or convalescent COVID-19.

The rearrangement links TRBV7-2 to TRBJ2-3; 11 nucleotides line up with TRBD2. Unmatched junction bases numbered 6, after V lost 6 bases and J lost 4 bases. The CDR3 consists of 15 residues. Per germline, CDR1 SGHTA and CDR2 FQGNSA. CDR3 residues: CASRYSGGAPDTQYF. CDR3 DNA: TGTGCCAGCAGATATAGCGGGGGGGCCCCAGATACGCAGTATTTT.

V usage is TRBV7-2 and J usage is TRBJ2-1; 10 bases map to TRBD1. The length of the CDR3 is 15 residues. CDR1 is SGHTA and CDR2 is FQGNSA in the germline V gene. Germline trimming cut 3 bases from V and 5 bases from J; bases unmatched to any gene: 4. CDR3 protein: CASSFLGQGNNEQFF. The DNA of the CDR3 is TGTGCCAGCAGCTTTTTGGGACAGGGGAACAATGAGCAGTTCTTC.

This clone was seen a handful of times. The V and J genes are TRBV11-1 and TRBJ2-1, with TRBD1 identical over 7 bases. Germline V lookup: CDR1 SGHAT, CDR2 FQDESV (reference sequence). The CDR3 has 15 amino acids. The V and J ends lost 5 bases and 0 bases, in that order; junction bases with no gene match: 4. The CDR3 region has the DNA TGTGCCAGCAGCCAGGGGGAAAGCTCCTACAATGAGCAGTTCTTC. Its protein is CASSQGESSYNEQFF.

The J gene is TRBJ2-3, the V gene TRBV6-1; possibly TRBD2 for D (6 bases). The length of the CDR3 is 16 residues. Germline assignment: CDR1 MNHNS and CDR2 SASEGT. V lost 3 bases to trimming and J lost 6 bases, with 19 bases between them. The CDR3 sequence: CASSDVGGLPQDTQYF. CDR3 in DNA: TGTGCCAGCAGTGATGTGGGAGGACTTCCCCAGGATACGCAGTATTTT.

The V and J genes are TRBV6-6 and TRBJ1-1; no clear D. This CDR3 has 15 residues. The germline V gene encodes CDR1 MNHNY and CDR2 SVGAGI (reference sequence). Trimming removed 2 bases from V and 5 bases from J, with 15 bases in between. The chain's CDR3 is CASSYAGPEETEAFF. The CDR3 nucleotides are TGTGCCAGCAGTTACGCTGGTCCGGAGGAAACTGAAGCTTTCTTT.

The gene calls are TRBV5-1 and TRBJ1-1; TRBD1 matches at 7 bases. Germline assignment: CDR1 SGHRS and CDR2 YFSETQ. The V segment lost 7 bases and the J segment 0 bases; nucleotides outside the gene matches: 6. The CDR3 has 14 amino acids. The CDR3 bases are TGCGCCAGCGAAACGGGACAGATGAACACTGAAGCTTTCTTT. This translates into CASETGQMNTEAFF.

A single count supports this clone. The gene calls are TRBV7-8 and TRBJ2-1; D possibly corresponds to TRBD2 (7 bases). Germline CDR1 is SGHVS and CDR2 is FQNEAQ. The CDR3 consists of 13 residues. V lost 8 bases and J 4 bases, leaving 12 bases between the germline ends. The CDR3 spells CASGGGEYNEQFF. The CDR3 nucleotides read TGTGCCAGCGGCGGGGGCGAGTACAATGAGCAGTTCTTC. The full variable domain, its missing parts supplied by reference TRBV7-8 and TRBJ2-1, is GAGVSQSPRYKVAKRGQDVALRCDPISGHVSLFWYQQALGQGPEFLTYFQNEAQLDKSGLPSDRFFAERPEGSVSTLKIQRTQQEDSAVYLCASGGGEYNEQFFGPGTRLTVL.

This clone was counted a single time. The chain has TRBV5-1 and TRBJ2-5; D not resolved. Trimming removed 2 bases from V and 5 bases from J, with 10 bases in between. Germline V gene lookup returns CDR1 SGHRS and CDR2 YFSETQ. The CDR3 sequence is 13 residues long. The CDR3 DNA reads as TGCGCCAGCAGCTTCGGGTTCCGGGAGACCCAGTACTTC. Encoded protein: CASSFGFRETQYF.

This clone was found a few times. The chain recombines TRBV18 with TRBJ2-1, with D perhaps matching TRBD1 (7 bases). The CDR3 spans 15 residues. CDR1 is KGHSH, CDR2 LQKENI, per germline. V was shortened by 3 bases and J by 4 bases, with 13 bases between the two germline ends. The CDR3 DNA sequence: TGTGCCAGCTCACCCGCGGGACAGAGGTACAATGAGCAGTTCTTC. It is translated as CASSPAGQRYNEQFF.

CDR3 in amino acids: CASSLPGADNEKLFF. The DNA of the CDR3 is TGTGCCAGCAGCTTACCAGGGGCTGATAATGAAAAACTGTTTTTT. This chain uses TRBV6-5 with TRBJ1-4; possibly TRBD1 for D (6 bases). Germline-derived CDR1 and CDR2 are MNHEY and SVGAGI. V lost 6 bases and J lost 4, with 15 bases in between. This CDR3 has 15 amino acids.

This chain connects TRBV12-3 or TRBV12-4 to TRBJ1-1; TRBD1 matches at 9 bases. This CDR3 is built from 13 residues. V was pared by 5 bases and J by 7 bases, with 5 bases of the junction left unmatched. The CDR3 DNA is TGTGCCAGCAGTCGACAGGGGGAAATTGAAGCTTTCTTT. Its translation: CASSRQGEIEAFF.

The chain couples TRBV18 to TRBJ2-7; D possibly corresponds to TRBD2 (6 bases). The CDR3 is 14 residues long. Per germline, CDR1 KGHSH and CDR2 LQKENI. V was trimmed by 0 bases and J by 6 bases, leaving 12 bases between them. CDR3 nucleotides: TGTGCCAGCTCACCACCGGAGGGACTTCGCGAGCAGTACTTC. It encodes CASSPPEGLREQYF.

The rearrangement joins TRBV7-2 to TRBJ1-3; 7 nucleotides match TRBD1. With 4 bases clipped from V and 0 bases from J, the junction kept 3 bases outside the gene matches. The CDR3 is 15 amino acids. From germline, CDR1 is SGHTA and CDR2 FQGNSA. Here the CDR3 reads CASSYNRGSGNTIYF. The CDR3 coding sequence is TGTGCCAGCAGCTATAACAGGGGCTCTGGAAACACCATATATTTT. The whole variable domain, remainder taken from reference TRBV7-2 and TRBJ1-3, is GAGVSQSPSNKVTEKGKDVELRCDPISGHTALYWYRQSLGQGLEFLIYFQGNSAPDKSGLPSDRFSAERTGGSVSTLTIQRTQQEDSAVYLCASSYNRGSGNTIYFGEGSWLTVV.

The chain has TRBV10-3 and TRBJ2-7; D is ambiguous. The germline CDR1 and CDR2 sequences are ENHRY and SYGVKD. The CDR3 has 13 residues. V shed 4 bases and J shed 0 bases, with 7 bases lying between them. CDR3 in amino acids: CAISGTASYEQYV. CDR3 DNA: TGTGCCATCAGTGGAACAGCCTCCTACGAGCAGTACGTC.

The CDR3 loop is CASSLSRDYEQYF. The CDR3 DNA reads TGTGCCAGCAGCTTGAGCAGGGACTACGAGCAGTACTTC. The chain couples TRBV5-6 to TRBJ2-7; D is perhaps TRBD1 (5 bases). CDR3 length: 13 amino acids. Trimming removed 1 base from V and 3 bases from J, with 8 bases in between. CDR1 SGHDT and CDR2 YYEEEE come from the germline V gene.

CDR3 protein: CATSRDLAGGETQYF. The CDR3 DNA reads as TGTGCCACCAGCAGAGATCTCGCGGGGGGAGAGACCCAGTACTTC. The V gene is TRBV15, the J gene TRBJ2-5; 8 bases are shared with TRBD2. Germline V gene data show CDR1 as LNHNV and CDR2 as YYDKDF (reference sequence). V lost 0 bases, J lost 4 bases, and 4 bases stayed unmatched. The CDR3 is 15 residues long.

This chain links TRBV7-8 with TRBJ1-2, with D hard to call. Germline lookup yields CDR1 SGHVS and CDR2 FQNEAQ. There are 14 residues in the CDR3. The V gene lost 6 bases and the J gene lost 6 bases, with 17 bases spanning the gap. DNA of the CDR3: TGTGCCAGCAGGAGAAGCATTATAGGAGATGGCTACACCTTC. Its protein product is CASRRSIIGDGYTF.

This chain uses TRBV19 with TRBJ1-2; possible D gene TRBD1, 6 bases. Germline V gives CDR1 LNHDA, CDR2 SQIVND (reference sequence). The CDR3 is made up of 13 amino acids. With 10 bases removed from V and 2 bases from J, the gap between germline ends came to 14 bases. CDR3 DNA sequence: TGTGCCACTAGCCGGGACACAAACTATGGCTACACCTTC. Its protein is CATSRDTNYGYTF.

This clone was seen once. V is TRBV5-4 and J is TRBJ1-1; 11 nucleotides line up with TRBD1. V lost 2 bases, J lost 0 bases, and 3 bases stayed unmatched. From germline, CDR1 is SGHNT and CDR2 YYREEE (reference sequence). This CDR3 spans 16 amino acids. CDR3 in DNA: TGTGCCAGCAGCTTTGGACAGGGGGCTTTGAACACTGAAGCTTTCTTT. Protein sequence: CASSFGQGALNTEAFF.